The present entry profiles one T cell receptor beta chain with its context. The record originates from a study of blood T cell repertoires in COVID-19. Background on the study: PBMCs, B-cell-depleted T cells, or T cells were the source of the cDNA or gDNA that made up the material.

There are 15 residues in the CDR3. CDR1 and CDR2 from the germline V gene are MNHEY and SMNVEV (reference sequence). V lost 6 bases to trimming and J lost 1 base; unmatched junction nucleotides: 9. Produced via immunoSEQ multiplex PCR; TCRdb's table is partial and in-frame only. The data hold approximately 85,000 clones, with nearly 90% observed a single time. The rearrangement joins TRBV27 to TRBJ2-7, with 7 bases aligning to TRBD2. The sequence derives from a woman of 80 years or more with active or convalescent COVID-19. Sequenced: peripheral blood. The CDR3 nucleotides are TGTGCCAGCAGGTTGACAAAGGGACTATCCTACGAGCAGTACTTC. It is translated as CASRLTKGLSYEQYF.